These 5 T cell receptor beta chains came from one sample sequenced in a study of graft-versus-host responses after intestinal transplantation. Profiled with immunoSEQ multiplex PCR; TCRdb holds only in-frame clones, not every one. There are tens of thousands of clones in the sample; 90% to 95% occur only once, and 0.35% to 0.45% lies in the top ten. These TCRs' antigens remain unknown. The sequencing here drew on unstimulated CD4+ T cells sorted from spleen or lymph node cells, taken before transplant. These TCRs come from a human donor who was the organ donor for an intestinal transplant.

The chain is built from TRBV6-5 and TRBJ1-5; 7 positions match TRBD1. This CDR3 has 15 residues. J lost 1 base, V lost 6 bases, and 6 bases had no gene match. Germline V gene data show CDR1 as MNHEY and CDR2 as SVGAGI. The CDR3 nucleotides are TGTGCCAGCAGGCCCGCAGGGGGGAGCAATCAGCCCCAGCATTTT. Translating it yields CASRPAGGSNQPQHF.

This chain joins TRBV11-2 and TRBJ2-7; D gene uncertain. Between the trimmed V and J ends, which lost 1 base and 3 bases, there was a span of 19 bases. CDR1 SGHAT and CDR2 FQNNGV come from the germline V gene. The CDR3 covers 17 residues. CDR3 DNA: TGTGCCAGCAGCTTAGGATCAGGCCCAAGGTCCCACTACGAGCAGTACTTC. This translates into CASSLGSGPRSHYEQYF. Complete variable domain (other parts from reference TRBV11-2 and TRBJ2-7): EAGVAQSPRYKIIEKRQSVAFWCNPISGHATLYWYQQILGQGPKLLIQFQNNGVVDDSQLPKDRFSAERLKGVDSTLKIQPAKLEDSAVYLCASSLGSGPRSHYEQYFGPGTRLTVT.

This clone was recorded once. The V gene is TRBV5-5, the J gene TRBJ2-3; the match to TRBD2 covers 10 bases. Germline assignment: CDR1 SGHKS and CDR2 YYEKEE (reference sequence). Trimming cost V 3 bases and J 4 bases; bases outside gene matches: 5. This CDR3 comprises 15 residues. Here the CDR3 reads CASSSGTSVPDTQYF. CDR3 sequence (DNA): TGTGCCAGCAGCTCCGGGACTAGCGTTCCAGATACGCAGTATTTT.

This clone appeared once. The J gene is TRBJ2-2, the V gene TRBV27; 10 nucleotides line up with TRBD2. The V gene end was trimmed by 2 bases and the J gene end by 1 base; junction bases not matched to a gene: 1. The V gene's germline CDR1 is MNHEY and CDR2 SMNVEV (reference sequence). The CDR3 runs to 16 residues. The CDR3 nucleotides are TGTGCCAGCAGTTTAGCTAGCGGGGGGAACACCGGGGAGCTGTTTTTT. It translates to CASSLASGGNTGELFF.

This chain connects TRBV18 to TRBJ2-1; 8 bases line up with TRBD2. CDR1 KGHSH and CDR2 LQKENI come from the germline V gene. With V trimmed by 3 bases and J by 7 bases, 8 bases remained unmatched. The CDR3 is made up of 15 amino acids. The CDR3 nucleotides read TGTGCCAGCTCACCCCGAGGACTAGCTGGGAATGAGCAGTTCTTC. Its translation is CASSPRGLAGNEQFF.